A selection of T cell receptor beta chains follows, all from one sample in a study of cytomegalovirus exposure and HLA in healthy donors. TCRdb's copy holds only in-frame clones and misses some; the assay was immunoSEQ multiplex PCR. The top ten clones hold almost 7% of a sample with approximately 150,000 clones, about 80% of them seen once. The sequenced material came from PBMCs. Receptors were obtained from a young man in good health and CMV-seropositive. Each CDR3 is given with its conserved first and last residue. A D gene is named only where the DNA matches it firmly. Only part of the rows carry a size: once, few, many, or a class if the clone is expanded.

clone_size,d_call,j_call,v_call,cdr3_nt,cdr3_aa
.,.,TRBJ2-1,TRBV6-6,TGTGCCAGCAGGACTAGGTATGAGCAGTTCTTC,CASRTRYEQFF
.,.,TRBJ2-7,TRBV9,TGTGCCAGCAGCGTAAGCCCGTCCTACGAGCAGTACTTC,CASSVSPSYEQYF
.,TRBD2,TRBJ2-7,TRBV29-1,TGCAGCGTTGCGGGGAGGGTAGGGCCTTACGAGCAGTACTTC,CSVAGRVGPYEQYF
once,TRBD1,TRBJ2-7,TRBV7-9,TGTGCCAGCAGCCCGCGAGGGACAGGGAACGAGCAGTACTTC,CASSPRGTGNEQYF
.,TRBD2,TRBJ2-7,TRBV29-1,TGCAGCGTTGGTCTTCTAGCGGGGAGGCTATTCTCCTACGAGCAGTACTTC,CSVGLLAGRLFSYEQYF
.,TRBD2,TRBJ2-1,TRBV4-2,TGTGCCAGCAGCCGGCCGGGACTAGCGGGAGTAGAGCAGTTCTTC,CASSRPGLAGVEQFF
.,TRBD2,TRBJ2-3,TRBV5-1,TGCGCCAGCAGCTCAGCGGGAGGGAGCACAGATACGCAGTATTTT,CASSSAGGSTDTQYF
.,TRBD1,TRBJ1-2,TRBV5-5,TGTGCCAGCAGCTTGGTTCAGGGGGTTAATGGCTACACCTTC,CASSLVQGVNGYTF
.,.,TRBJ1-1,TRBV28,TGTGCCAGCAGTTTAACAGGGACGTACACTGAAGCTTTCTTT,CASSLTGTYTEAFF
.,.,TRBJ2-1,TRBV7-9,TGTTCCAGCAGCTCCTTCAAGGGAGGTACCTACAATGAGCAGTTCTTC,CSSSSFKGGTYNEQFF
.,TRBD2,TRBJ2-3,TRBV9,TGTGCCAGCAGCCCCGGTCCTGCGGGGGGATATACGCAGTATTTT,CASSPGPAGGYTQYF
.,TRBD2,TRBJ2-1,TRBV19,TGTGCCAGTAGTTTCTTCATTAGCGGGAGTGGGAATGAGCAGTTCTTC,CASSFFISGSGNEQFF
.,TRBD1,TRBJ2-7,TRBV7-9,TGTGCCAGCAGCCCAGGGACAGGTACCTTCTCCTACGAGCAGTACTTC,CASSPGTGTFSYEQYF
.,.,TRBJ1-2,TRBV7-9,TGTGCCAGCAGCTTAGACAGGAATGGCTACACCTTC,CASSLDRNGYTF
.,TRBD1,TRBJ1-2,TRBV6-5,TGTGCCAGCAGTTACTCGCAAAGGGGGCTCTATGGCTACACCTTC,CASSYSQRGLYGYTF
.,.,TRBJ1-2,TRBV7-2,TGTGCCAGCAGCTTGAGGGCCTCGGGGGGAACTAACTATGGCTACACCTTC,CASSLRASGGTNYGYTF
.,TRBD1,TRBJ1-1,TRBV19,TGTGCCAGTAGGGGAAGACAGGGTAGGGACACTGAAGCTTTCTTT,CASRGRQGRDTEAFF
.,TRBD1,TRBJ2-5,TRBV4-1,TGCGCCAGCAGCCAAGGACAGGGGAGCCACTTC,CASSQGQGSHF
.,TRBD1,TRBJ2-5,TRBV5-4,TGTGCCAGCAGCTCCCCGGGAAGGGCAGGGGGAGAGACCCAGTACTTC,CASSSPGRAGGETQYF
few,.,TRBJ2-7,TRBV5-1,TGCGCCAGCAGCTTGTTTCTTTCCTACGAGCAGTACTTC,CASSLFLSYEQYF
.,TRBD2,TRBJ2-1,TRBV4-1,TGCGCCAGCAGCCACCCTCTAGCGGGAGCAATGAATGAGCAGTTCTTC,CASSHPLAGAMNEQFF
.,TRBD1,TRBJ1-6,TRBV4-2,TGTGCCAGCCACCGGGACAGGGGGAATTCACCCCTCCACTTT,CASHRDRGNSPLHF
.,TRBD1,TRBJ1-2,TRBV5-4,TGTGCCAGCAGCTATAACAGGGGGCGCAACTATGGCTACACCTTC,CASSYNRGRNYGYTF
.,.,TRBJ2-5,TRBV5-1,TGCGCCAGCAGCTTGGCTCGGGAGACCCAGTACTTC,CASSLARETQYF
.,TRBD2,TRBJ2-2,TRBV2,TGTGCCAGCAGTGAACGGGGGGGGAGGACCGGGGAGCTGTTTTTT,CASSERGGRTGELFF
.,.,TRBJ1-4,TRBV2,TGTGCCAGCGGGTCAGGGGCGACTAATGAAAAACTGTTTTTT,CASGSGATNEKLFF
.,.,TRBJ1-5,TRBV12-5,TGTGCTAGTGGTTTGCCCGGCAGCGGCAATCAGCCCCAGCATTTT,CASGLPGSGNQPQHF
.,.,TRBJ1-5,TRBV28,TGTGCCAGCAGATCGGGCAATCAGCCCCAGCATTTT,CASRSGNQPQHF
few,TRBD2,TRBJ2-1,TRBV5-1,TGCGCCAGCAGCTTGGTTGGCGGGAGCTCCTACAATGAGCAGTTCTTC,CASSLVGGSSYNEQFF
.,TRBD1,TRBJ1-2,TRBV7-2,TGTGCCAGCGGAAACCGACAGGGGGCCTATGGCTACACCTTC,CASGNRQGAYGYTF
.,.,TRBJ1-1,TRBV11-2,TGTGCCAGCAGCTTAGATGTGGGGGCATGGACTGAAGCTTTCTTT,CASSLDVGAWTEAFF
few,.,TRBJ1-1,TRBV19,TGTGCCAGTAGGCCGGGGGGAGGGGTGAGCACTGAAGCTTTCTTT,CASRPGGGVSTEAFF
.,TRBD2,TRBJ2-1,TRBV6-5,TGTGCCAGCAGTTATGGACTAGTCCGTGAGCAGTTCTTC,CASSYGLVREQFF
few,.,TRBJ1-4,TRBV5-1,TGCGCCAGCAGCTTGGGTCGGAATGAAAAACTGTTTTTT,CASSLGRNEKLFF
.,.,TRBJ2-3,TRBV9,TGTGCCAGCAGCGTAACCGGTAAGAGGACAGATACGCAGTATTTT,CASSVTGKRTDTQYF
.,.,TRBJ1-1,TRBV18,TGTGCCAGCTCACCATTTGCGGGGAACACTGAAGCTTTCTTT,CASSPFAGNTEAFF
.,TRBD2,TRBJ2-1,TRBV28,TGTGCCAGCAGGGCGGGGGGCTCCTACAATGAGCAGTTCTTC,CASRAGGSYNEQFF
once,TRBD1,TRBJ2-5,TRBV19,TGTGCCAGTAGTATGGGGACAGGGCTGGAGACCCAGTACTTC,CASSMGTGLETQYF
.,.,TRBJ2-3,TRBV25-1,TGTGCCAGCAGTGAAAGGAGTGGCACAGATACGCAGTATTTT,CASSERSGTDTQYF
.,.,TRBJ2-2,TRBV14,TGTGCCAGCAGCCAAGATTTCCCGGGGGAGCTGTTTTTT,CASSQDFPGELFF
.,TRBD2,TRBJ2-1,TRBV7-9,TGTGCCAGCAGCTTAGGAGGGCTAGCGGATAATGAGCAGTTCTTC,CASSLGGLADNEQFF
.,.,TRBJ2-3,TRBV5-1,TGCGCCAGCAGCGGCCGGGACACTAGCACAGATACGCAGTATTTT,CASSGRDTSTDTQYF
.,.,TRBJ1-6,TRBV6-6,TGTGCCAGCAGTTACAGACCACCCGGGAATTCACCCCTCCACTTT,CASSYRPPGNSPLHF
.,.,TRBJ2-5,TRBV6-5,TGTGCCACCGGGGGTCAGGCCCAAGAGACCCAGTACTTC,CATGGQAQETQYF
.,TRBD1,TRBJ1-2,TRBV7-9,TGTGCCAGCAGCTTAAGTGTCAGGGGGTTCGATGGCTACACCTTC,CASSLSVRGFDGYTF
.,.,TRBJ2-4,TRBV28,TGTGCCAGCAGTTTAGCGGGCCGGGGAAACATTCAGTACTTC,CASSLAGRGNIQYF
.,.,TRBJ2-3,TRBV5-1,TGCGCCAGCAGCCCGAGACAGGCGGTCACAGATACGCAGTATTTT,CASSPRQAVTDTQYF
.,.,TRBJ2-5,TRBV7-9,TGTGCCAGCAATGGGGGGGAGACCCAGTACTTC,CASNGGETQYF
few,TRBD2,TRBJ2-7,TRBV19,TGTGCCAGTAGTATTTCCGCGGGAGAAGCGTACGAGCAGTACTTC,CASSISAGEAYEQYF
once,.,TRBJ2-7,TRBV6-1,TGTGCCACCAATGACGAGGGGGTGAACGAGCAGTACTTC,CATNDEGVNEQYF
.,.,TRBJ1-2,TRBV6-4,TGTGCCAGCAGTGACTCGAATGAGGGTAACTATGGCTACACCTTC,CASSDSNEGNYGYTF
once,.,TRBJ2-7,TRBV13,TGTGCCAGCAGATCTAGGGAACTTGGACTCTACGAGCAGTACTTC,CASRSRELGLYEQYF
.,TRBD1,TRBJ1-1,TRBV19,TGTGCCAGTAGTATAAAACAGGGGGCGATTTACACTGAAGCTTTCTTT,CASSIKQGAIYTEAFF